The rows below give T cell receptor beta chains drawn from one sample of a study of Ad26.COV2.S vaccination and SARS-CoV-2 variants. Sequencing was performed with immunoSEQ multiplex PCR; in TCRdb, only in-frame clones are kept and a portion is missing. The sample carries about 330,000 clones, 90% recorded once. Sequenced material: peripheral blood, taken in a trial of Ad26.COV2.S vaccine versus placebo. The receptors were sampled from a person aged 18 to 65 who received the Ad26.COV2.S COVID-19 vaccine or a placebo. Each CDR3 is given with its conserved first and last residue. D genes are given only for firm matches. Part of the rows lack a size; the others show once, few, many or a class for expanded clones.

V: TRBV6-4
J: TRBJ2-1
D: .
size: .
DNA: TGTGCCAGCAGTGACTCTTCCGGCGGGGTGCCGCAGTTCTTC
CDR3: CASSDSSGGVPQFF

V: TRBV29-1
J: TRBJ1-2
D: .
size: .
DNA: TGCAGCGTCGCCGTTAGCTATGGCTACACCTTC
CDR3: CSVAVSYGYTF

V: TRBV7-2
J: TRBJ2-7
D: .
size: .
DNA: TGTGCCAGCAGCGCGATTGGTGGCTACGAGCAGTACTTC
CDR3: CASSAIGGYEQYF

V: TRBV30
J: TRBJ2-2
D: TRBD2
size: few
DNA: TGTGCGGGATGCCCATTAGCGGGAGCGGTCGGGGAGCTGTTTTTT
CDR3: CAGCPLAGAVGELFF

V: TRBV19
J: TRBJ1-5
D: .
size: .
DNA: TGTGCCAGTAGTACCGAATTTACAGGGTATCAGCCCCAGCATTTT
CDR3: CASSTEFTGYQPQHF

V: TRBV15
J: TRBJ1-1
D: .
size: .
DNA: TGTGCCACCAGCAGAGGGGAGGGGACTGAAGCTTTCTTT
CDR3: CATSRGEGTEAFF

V: TRBV5-1
J: TRBJ1-1
D: .
size: .
DNA: TGCGCCAGCAGCTTGGATGGGGGTGTCACTGAAGCTTTCTTT
CDR3: CASSLDGGVTEAFF

V: TRBV5-1
J: TRBJ1-5
D: .
size: .
DNA: TGCGCCAGCAGCGTGGGCAGCCTGAATCAGCCCCAGCATTTT
CDR3: CASSVGSLNQPQHF

V: TRBV19
J: TRBJ1-2
D: .
size: .
DNA: TGTGCCAGTAGTATGGCAGGGATCGATGGCTACACCTTC
CDR3: CASSMAGIDGYTF

V: TRBV2
J: TRBJ2-3
D: .
size: .
DNA: TGTGCCAGCAGGTCCGGGACTAGCACAGATACGCAGTATTTT
CDR3: CASRSGTSTDTQYF

V: TRBV6-1
J: TRBJ1-5
D: .
size: .
DNA: TGTGCCAGCAGTGTGGGATCTAAGGGGACCAATCAGCCCCAGCATTTT
CDR3: CASSVGSKGTNQPQHF

V: TRBV19
J: TRBJ1-2
D: .
size: few
DNA: TGTGCCAGTAAAGAACAGGGCTGGTATGGCTACACCTTC
CDR3: CASKEQGWYGYTF

V: TRBV6-6
J: TRBJ1-5
D: TRBD1
size: .
DNA: TGTGCCAGCAGACTAACAGGGGATCAGCCCCAGCATTTT
CDR3: CASRLTGDQPQHF

V: TRBV7-9
J: TRBJ1-2
D: .
size: once
DNA: TGTGCCAGCAGCTTAACGATGGCCCAACGGGTGGATGGCTACACCTTC
CDR3: CASSLTMAQRVDGYTF

V: TRBV5-6
J: TRBJ1-1
D: .
size: .
DNA: TGTGCCAGCAGTATAGAGAGACAGACGTGGGGAACTGAAGCTTTCTTT
CDR3: CASSIERQTWGTEAFF

V: TRBV9
J: TRBJ2-1
D: TRBD2
size: .
DNA: TGTGCCAGCAGGCGGGGGGCAACCTACAATGAGCAGTTCTTC
CDR3: CASRRGATYNEQFF

V: TRBV7-9
J: TRBJ2-1
D: .
size: .
DNA: TGTGCCAGCAGCTTATGGAGAGGGGACAATGAGCAGTTCTTC
CDR3: CASSLWRGDNEQFF

V: TRBV5-1
J: TRBJ1-1
D: .
size: .
DNA: TGCGCCAGCAGCGTCCAGGGAGGTTTCTCTGAAGCTTTCTTT
CDR3: CASSVQGGFSEAFF

V: TRBV5-5
J: TRBJ2-3
D: .
size: once
DNA: TGTGCCAGCAGCTTGTCCCTTACCCCGAACACAGATACGCAGTATTTT
CDR3: CASSLSLTPNTDTQYF

V: TRBV19
J: TRBJ2-1
D: .
size: .
DNA: TGTGCCAGTAGTATATCAGGGGCTCTTTACAATGAGCAGTTCTTC
CDR3: CASSISGALYNEQFF